This T cell receptor beta chain appears in the sequencing data of a study of T-cell reconstitution after alpha-beta-depleted transplantation in children. The CDR3 totals 13 residues. V shed 4 bases, J shed 7 bases, and the junction held 6 bases outside the gene matches. Germline V gene sequence: CDR1 SQVTM, CDR2 ANQGSEA. The TCRbeta library was prepared with unique molecular identifiers. TCRdb re-called the PCR reads with MiXCR, one entry per CDR3 protein. Of 200,000 to 250,000 distinct CDR3 sequences in the sample, roughly a tenth are singletons; the top ten hold roughly 27%. Specimen: PBMCs, collected before TCRalphabeta/CD19-depleted stem cell transplant. The receptor was isolated from a child younger than two with acute myeloid leukemia, due to receive a stem cell transplant. The chain carries TRBV29-1 and TRBJ2-1; 8 bases agree with TRBD2. The CDR3 DNA is TGCAGCGTTGCAGCTAGCGGGTGGAATGAGCAGTTCTTC. Amino acid sequence: CSVAASGWNEQFF.